This T cell receptor (beta chain) was documented in a study of CD8 T cells in ankylosing spondylitis. Broader study findings: Clones linked to disease were reported to show significant enrichment in matched ankylosing spondylitis synovial fluid. CD8+ by phenotype, disease-linked clones were relatively rare in peripheral blood.

The CDR3 loop spans 14 amino acids. Trimming stripped 1 base from V and 5 bases from J, with 12 bases between. Germline assignment: CDR1 DFQATT and CDR2 SNEGSKA (reference sequence). Generation of TCR beta libraries employed quantitative 5'-RACE incorporating molecular barcodes. From the 5' RACE reads, TCRdb called clonotypes with MiXCR, one entry per CDR3 protein. Among 35,000 to 40,000 distinct CDR3 sequences, about 15% were seen once, and the ten largest hold around 45%. Of note for this clonotype: The antigen is not known.

The sequencing sample was made of blood. The source of this sequence is a male donor with ankylosing spondylitis or in good health (not recorded which). This sequence joins TRBV20-1 and TRBJ2-1; a weak D match, TRBD2 (5 bases). This CDR3 reads CSARGLNENNEQFF. CDR3 bases: TGCAGTGCTAGAGGACTAAACGAAAACAATGAGCAGTTCTTC.